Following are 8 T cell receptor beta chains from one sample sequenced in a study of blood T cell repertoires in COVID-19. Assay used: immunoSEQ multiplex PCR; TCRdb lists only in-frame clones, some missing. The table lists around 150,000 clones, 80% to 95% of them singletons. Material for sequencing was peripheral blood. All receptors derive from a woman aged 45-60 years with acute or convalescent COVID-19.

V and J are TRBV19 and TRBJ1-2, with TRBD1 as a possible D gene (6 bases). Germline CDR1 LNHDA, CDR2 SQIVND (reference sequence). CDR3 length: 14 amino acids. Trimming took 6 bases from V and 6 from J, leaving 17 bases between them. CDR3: CASSLSRGKNGYTF. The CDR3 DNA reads TGTGCCAGTAGCCTATCCAGGGGAAAGAATGGCTACACCTTC.

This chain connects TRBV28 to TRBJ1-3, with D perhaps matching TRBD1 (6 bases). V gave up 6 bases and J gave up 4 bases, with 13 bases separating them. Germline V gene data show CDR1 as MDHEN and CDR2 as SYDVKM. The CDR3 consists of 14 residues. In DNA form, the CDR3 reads TGTGCCAGCAGCCTGGGACACCACGGAAACACCATATATTTT. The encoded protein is CASSLGHHGNTIYF.

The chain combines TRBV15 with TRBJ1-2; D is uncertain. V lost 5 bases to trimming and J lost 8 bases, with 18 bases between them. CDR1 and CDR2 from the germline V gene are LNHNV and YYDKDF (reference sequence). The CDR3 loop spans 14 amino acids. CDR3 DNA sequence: TGTGCCACCAGCGCTCCGGGATCCCACCCCGGCTACACCTTC. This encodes CATSAPGSHPGYTF.

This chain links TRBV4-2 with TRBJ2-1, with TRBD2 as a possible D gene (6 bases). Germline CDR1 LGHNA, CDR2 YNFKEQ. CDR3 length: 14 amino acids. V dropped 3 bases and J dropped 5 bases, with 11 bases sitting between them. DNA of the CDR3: TGTGCCAGCAGCCACCCGGGGGTCAACAATGAGCAGTTCTTC. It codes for CASSHPGVNNEQFF.

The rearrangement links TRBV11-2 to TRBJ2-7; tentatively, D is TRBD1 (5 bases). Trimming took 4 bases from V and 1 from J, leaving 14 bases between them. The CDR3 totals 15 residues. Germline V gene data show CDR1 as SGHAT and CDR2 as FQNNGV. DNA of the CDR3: TGTGCCAGCAGCTGGTGGGCGGACAATTCCTACGAGCAGTACTTC. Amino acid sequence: CASSWWADNSYEQYF.

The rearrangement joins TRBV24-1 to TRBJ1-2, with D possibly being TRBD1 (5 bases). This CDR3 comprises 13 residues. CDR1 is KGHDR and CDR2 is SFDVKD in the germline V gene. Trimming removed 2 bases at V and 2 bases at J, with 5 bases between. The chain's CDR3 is CATSDSGNYGYTF. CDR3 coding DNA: TGTGCCACCAGTGATTCAGGGAACTATGGCTACACCTTC.

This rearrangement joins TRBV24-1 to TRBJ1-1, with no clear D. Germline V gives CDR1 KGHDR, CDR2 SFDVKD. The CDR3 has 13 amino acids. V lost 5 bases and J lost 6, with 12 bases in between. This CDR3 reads CATSGAGGAEAFF. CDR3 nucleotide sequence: TGTGCCACCAGTGGAGCGGGAGGCGCTGAAGCTTTCTTT.

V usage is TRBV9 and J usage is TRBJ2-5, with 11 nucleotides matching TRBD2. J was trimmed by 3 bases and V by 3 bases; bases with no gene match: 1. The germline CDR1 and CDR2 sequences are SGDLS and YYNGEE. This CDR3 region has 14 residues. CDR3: CASSGGLAEETQYF. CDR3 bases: TGTGCCAGCAGCGGGGGACTAGCGGAAGAGACCCAGTACTTC.